A single sample gave rise to the 10 T cell receptor beta chains below, sequenced in a study of control samples from healthy donors and cancer patients. Some clones are missing from TCRdb's copy, which holds only in-frame ones; the method was immunoSEQ multiplex PCR. This table has some 97,000 clones, more than 85% appearing once. The sequencing input was blood. These receptors were collected from a woman in her 50s in good health.

This sequence joins TRBV7-8 and TRBJ2-3; weak D call: TRBD2 (5 bases). With 5 bases removed from V and 4 bases from J, the gap between germline ends came to 10 bases. The germline CDR1 and CDR2 sequences are SGHVS and FQNEAQ. This CDR3 contains 13 residues. CDR3 sequence reads: CASSTRLPDTQYF. The CDR3 DNA reads as TGTGCCAGCAGCACCCGACTACCAGATACGCAGTATTTT.

The chain combines TRBV27 with TRBJ2-4; 12 nucleotides line up with TRBD1. The ends lost 4 bases at V and 2 bases at J; junction bases unmatched: 0. This CDR3 has 15 residues. Germline loops: CDR1 MNHEY, CDR2 SMNVEV (reference sequence). The CDR3 sequence: CASSWDRGPKNIQYF. In DNA, the CDR3 is TGTGCCAGCAGTTGGGACAGGGGGCCCAAAAACATTCAGTACTTC.

The chain combines TRBV28 with TRBJ2-1; 10 nucleotides match TRBD2. Per germline, CDR1 MDHEN and CDR2 SYDVKM. J lost 7 bases, V lost 6 bases, and 9 bases had no gene match. This CDR3 has 15 residues. This chain's CDR3 is CASSLAGAVRNEQFF. The CDR3 DNA reads TGTGCCAGCAGCCTAGCGGGAGCAGTAAGGAATGAGCAGTTCTTC. Using reference TRBV28 and TRBJ2-1 for the parts outside the CDR3, the full variable domain is DVKVTQSSRYLVKRTGEKVFLECVQDMDHENMFWYRQDPGLGLRLIYFSYDVKMKEKGDIPEGYSVSREKKERFSLILESASTNQTSMYLCASSLAGAVRNEQFFGPGTRLTVL.

The table lists this clone with a few counts. J is TRBJ1-6 and V is TRBV4-1; a possible D gene is TRBD1 (5 bases). The V gene's germline CDR1 is MGHRA and CDR2 YSYEKL. V lost 1 base, J lost 4 bases, and 8 bases lay in between. The CDR3 length is 15 residues. DNA for the CDR3: TGCGCCAGCAGCCAAGTCGCAGGGTATAATTCACCCCTCCACTTT. Amino acid sequence: CASSQVAGYNSPLHF.

This clone was counted a single time. This chain uses TRBV7-9 with TRBJ1-1, with D maybe TRBD1 (6 bases). Germline V CDR1 and CDR2: SEHNR, FQNEAQ (reference sequence). This CDR3 contains 15 residues. V was clipped by 5 bases and J by 2 bases, with 15 bases between them. The CDR3 coding sequence is TGTGCCAGCAGCCCGAAGCCACAGGGAAACACTGAAGCTTTCTTT. This sequence encodes CASSPKPQGNTEAFF. The full variable domain, in which reference TRBV7-9 and TRBJ1-1 provide the parts outside the CDR3, is DTGVSQNPRHKITKRGQNVTFRCDPISEHNRLYWYRQTLGQGPEFLTYFQNEAQLEKSRLLSDRFSAERPKGSFSTLEIQRTEQGDSAMYLCASSPKPQGNTEAFFGQGTRLTVV.

The V call is TRBV7-2, the J call TRBJ2-3; 7 nucleotides align to TRBD1. The CDR3 runs 18 residues. The J segment lost 2 bases and the V segment lost 3 bases, leaving 14 bases of the junction unmatched. Per germline, CDR1 SGHTA and CDR2 FQGNSA. The CDR3 DNA sequence: TGTGCCAGCAGCTTTATAGGGGGCTGGGGAGCCTACACAGATACGCAGTATTTT. As protein: CASSFIGGWGAYTDTQYF.

The genes are TRBV7-3 and TRBJ2-5; no reliable D call. Germline CDR1 and CDR2: SGHTA and FQGTGA. The CDR3 spans 15 residues. With 2 bases removed from V and 5 bases from J, the gap between germline ends came to 15 bases. CDR3 protein: CASSLYPERSETQYF. In DNA, the CDR3 is TGTGCCAGCAGCTTATACCCGGAAAGGTCGGAGACCCAGTACTTC.

This chain links TRBV7-9 with TRBJ1-5; 7 bases line up with TRBD1. Per germline, CDR1 SEHNR and CDR2 FQNEAQ (reference sequence). V lost 4 bases, J lost 1 base, and 10 bases stayed unmatched. The CDR3 covers 17 residues. DNA of the CDR3: TGTGCCAGCAGCTGGGGACAGCTTGCTGGCAGCAATCAGCCCCAGCATTTT. Translation gives CASSWGQLAGSNQPQHF.

This sequence joins TRBV7-3 and TRBJ2-2; no clear D. This CDR3 has 12 residues. V was pared by 8 bases and J by 6 bases, with 10 bases between. CDR1 and CDR2 (germline): SGHTA, FQGTGA. CDR3 in amino acids: CASRPSAGELFF. For the CDR3, the DNA is TGTGCCAGCCGACCCAGCGCCGGGGAGCTGTTTTTT.

V is TRBV12-5 and J is TRBJ2-1, with a tentative D call TRBD2 (5 bases). Germline CDR1 LGHNT, CDR2 FRNRAP. V lost 1 base, J lost 0 bases, and 19 bases lay in between. The CDR3 loop spans 19 amino acids. CDR3 sequence: CASGLELIAGDSSYNEQFF. The DNA for the CDR3 is TGTGCTAGTGGTTTGGAATTGATAGCCGGGGATAGCTCCTACAATGAGCAGTTCTTC.